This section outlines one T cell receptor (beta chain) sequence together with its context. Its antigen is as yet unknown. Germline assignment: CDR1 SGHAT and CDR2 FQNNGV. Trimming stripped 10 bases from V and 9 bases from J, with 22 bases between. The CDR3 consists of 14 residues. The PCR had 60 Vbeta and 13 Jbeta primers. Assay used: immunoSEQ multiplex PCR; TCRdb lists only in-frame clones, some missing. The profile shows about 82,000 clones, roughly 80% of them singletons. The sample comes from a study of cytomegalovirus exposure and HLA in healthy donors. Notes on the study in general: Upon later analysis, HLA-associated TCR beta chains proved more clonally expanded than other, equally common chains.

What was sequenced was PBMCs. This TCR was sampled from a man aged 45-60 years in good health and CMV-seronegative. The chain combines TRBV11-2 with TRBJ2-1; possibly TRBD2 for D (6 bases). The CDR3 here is CATGGGGVTGEQFF. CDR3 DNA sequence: TGTGCCACCGGAGGAGGCGGGGTTACCGGTGAGCAGTTCTTC.